Detailed here is one T cell receptor (beta chain). Its antigen is currently unknown. UMI-labeled 5' RACE TRB cDNA libraries were prepared from the cells. TCRdb reprocessed the 5' RACE reads, keeping one entry per CDR3 protein, no DNA. Its clone listing holds about 130,000 distinct CDR3 sequences. These data originate in a study of CXCR3-negative and CXCR3-positive naive CD8 T cells. Whole-study results and caveats: Memory CD8+ cells showed much lower diversity, while both naive subsets were comparably high. Greater hydrophobicity was found in TRB CDR3s of CXCR3-positive naive cells than of CXCR3-negative naive cells. Memory cells differed in TRBV-TRBJ usage, but naive CXCR3-negative and CXCR3-positive cells had similar usage.

Each CD8+ T cell subset was sorted in triplicate, about 270,000 cells each. The CD45RO-CCR7+CD27+CD95- phenotype denoted naive CD8+ T cells. This CDR3 comprises 17 residues. Germline V lookup: CDR1 MNHNY, CDR2 SVGAGI (reference sequence). The receptor was isolated from a human donor in good health. Some clones in this sample may be carry-over from other donors' samples. The specimen sequenced was naive CXCR3+ CD8+ T cells from blood. Indicated subset: CD45RO-CCR7+CD27+CD95- naive CD8+ T cells expressing CXCR3 (TNR3+). The V gene is TRBV6-6, the J gene TRBJ2-7; with no DNA, the TCRdb D assignment of TRBD1 cannot be verified. The CDR3 here is CATPCPDRDRAGHEQYF.